Each of the 15 T cell receptor beta chains below was sequenced from the same sample in a study of blood T cell repertoires in COVID-19. Data came from immunoSEQ multiplex PCR; TCRdb stores just in-frame clones and leaves some out. The sample lists about 220,000 clones, more than 65% occurring once. The sequenced sample consisted of peripheral blood. Receptor source: a woman aged 25-40 years who had recovered from COVID-19.

The chain employs TRBV25-1 and TRBJ2-1, with TRBD1 matching over 10 bases. The V segment lost 3 bases and the J segment 2 bases; nucleotides outside the gene matches: 7. This CDR3 comprises 17 residues. The germline CDR1 and CDR2 sequences are MGHDK and SYGVNS. CDR3 sequence reads: CASSEAPGQGTYNEQFF. DNA of the CDR3: TGTGCCAGCAGTGAGGCCCCGGGACAGGGGACCTACAATGAGCAGTTCTTC. The variable domain in full, completed from reference TRBV25-1 and TRBJ2-1, reads EADIYQTPRYLVIGTGKKITLECSQTMGHDKMYWYQQDPGMELHLIHYSYGVNSTEKGDLSSESTVSRIRTEHFPLTLESARPSHTSQYLCASSEAPGQGTYNEQFFGPGTRLTVL.

The count of this clone is one. This rearrangement joins TRBV25-1 to TRBJ1-2, with 9 bases that match TRBD1. CDR3 length: 13 amino acids. Germline assignment: CDR1 MGHDK and CDR2 SYGVNS. Losses at the gene ends were 6 bases for V and 5 bases for J; bases not matched to a gene: 4. The CDR3 DNA reads TGTGCCAGCAGCCCGGGACAGGGTTATGGCTACACCTTC. Residues: CASSPGQGYGYTF.

The J gene is TRBJ1-5, the V gene TRBV30; 8 bases map to TRBD1. Germline CDR1 reads GTSNPN; CDR2 reads SVGIG (reference sequence). The CDR3 spans 13 residues. After removal of 2 bases from V and 6 bases from J, the junction contained 3 bases not matched to a gene. The CDR3 nucleotides are TGTGCCTGGAGTTACAGGGGGGGTCAGCCCCAGCATTTT. Its protein is CAWSYRGGQPQHF.

This rearrangement joins TRBV28 to TRBJ1-5, with D unresolved. This CDR3 is 15 amino acids long. Germline CDR1 is MDHEN and CDR2 is SYDVKM. The V and J ends lost 3 bases and 2 bases respectively, with 11 bases between them. The CDR3 protein is CASSFPLGGNQPQHF. CDR3 bases: TGTGCCAGCAGTTTCCCCCTGGGAGGCAATCAGCCCCAGCATTTT.

The gene calls are TRBV6-5 and TRBJ1-5, with a tentative D call TRBD1 (6 bases). Trimming removed 6 bases at V and 2 bases at J, with 11 bases between. The CDR3 spans 14 residues. The V gene's germline CDR1 is MNHEY and CDR2 SVGAGI. CDR3 sequence reads: CASRGAGGNQPQHF. CDR3 coding DNA: TGTGCCAGCAGAGGGGCAGGGGGCAATCAGCCCCAGCATTTT.

The chain recombines TRBV10-3 with TRBJ2-3, with TRBD2 matching over 14 bases. CDR1 is ENHRY and CDR2 is SYGVKD in the germline V gene. This CDR3 is built from 16 residues. The J segment lost 4 bases and the V segment lost 5 bases, leaving 5 bases of the junction unmatched. In nucleotides, the CDR3 is TGTGCCATCAGTTCGACTAGCGGGAGGGCCCCAGATACGCAGTATTTT. As protein: CAISSTSGRAPDTQYF.

V gene TRBV15 combines with J gene TRBJ2-2; TRBD1 is a possible D gene (5 bases). The germline V and J ends were trimmed by 0 bases and 6 bases, with 14 bases remaining between them. Germline CDR1 is LNHNV and CDR2 is YYDKDF (reference sequence). The CDR3 has 16 amino acids. DNA for the CDR3: TGTGCCACCAGCAGAGATCTCCAGGGCCCGTCCGGGGAGCTGTTTTTT. This sequence encodes CATSRDLQGPSGELFF.

The chain combines TRBV3-1 (or the pseudogene TRBV3-2) with TRBJ2-7, with TRBD1 identical over 7 bases. Germline V gene data show CDR1 as LGHDT and CDR2 as YNNKEL (reference sequence). The CDR3 spans 14 residues. V was pared by 5 bases and J by 1 base, with 5 bases of the junction left unmatched. This CDR3 is CASSFLGQSYEQYF. The CDR3 DNA sequence: TGTGCCAGCAGCTTCCTGGGACAGTCCTACGAGCAGTACTTC.

The rearrangement uses TRBV9 and TRBJ2-7; TRBD1 might be the D (6 bases). This CDR3 has 16 amino acids. The V end lost 0 bases, the J end lost 4 bases, and 17 bases lay between the germline ends. Germline-derived CDR1 and CDR2 are SGDLS and YYNGEE. The CDR3 protein is CASSVGAAGTRYEQYF. The CDR3 region has the DNA TGTGCCAGCAGCGTAGGAGCAGCCGGGACAAGATACGAGCAGTACTTC.

The chain has TRBV7-3 and TRBJ2-7, with TRBD1 identical over 10 bases. Per the germline V gene, CDR1 is SGHTA and CDR2 is FQGTGA. The length of the CDR3 is 14 residues. V shed 3 bases, J shed 4 bases, and the junction held 3 bases outside the gene matches. CDR3 residues: CASSLTGGGYEQYF. DNA for the CDR3: TGTGCCAGCAGCTTGACAGGGGGCGGGTACGAGCAGTACTTC.

This rearrangement joins TRBV24-1 to TRBJ2-3; 7 nucleotides agree with TRBD2. This CDR3 region has 15 residues. The ends lost 9 bases at V and 3 bases at J; junction bases unmatched: 11. Per germline, CDR1 KGHDR and CDR2 SFDVKD. CDR3 DNA sequence: TGTGCCACCCCCGGTGGGGGGGAGGGGACAGATACGCAGTATTTT. Residues: CATPGGGEGTDTQYF.

This sequence joins TRBV19 and TRBJ2-4; 10 nucleotides align to TRBD2. CDR3 length: 17 amino acids. Per the germline V gene, CDR1 is LNHDA and CDR2 is SQIVND (reference sequence). V lost 4 bases, J lost 3 bases, and 9 bases stayed unmatched. The CDR3 sequence: CASSRSSGSGFKNIQYF. DNA for the CDR3: TGTGCCAGTAGTAGATCTAGCGGGAGTGGTTTCAAAAACATTCAGTACTTC.

V gene TRBV28 combines with J gene TRBJ2-5, with TRBD1 matching over 12 bases. With 2 bases clipped from V and 4 bases from J, the junction kept 8 bases outside the gene matches. Germline V gives CDR1 MDHEN, CDR2 SYDVKM. The CDR3 spans 17 residues. The CDR3 DNA reads as TGTGCCAGCAGTTTACTCCCGGGACAGGGGGCATCAGAGACCCAGTACTTC. Translating gives CASSLLPGQGASETQYF.

The rearrangement uses TRBV30 and TRBJ2-7, with 11 bases matching TRBD1. The junction had 5 bases not matched to a gene; V was cut back by 4 bases and J by 3 bases. The CDR3 has 14 residues. Germline CDR1 GTSNPN, CDR2 SVGIG (reference sequence). The CDR3 DNA sequence: TGTGCCTGGACGCTAGGGACAGGGGGCTACGAGCAGTACTTC. This encodes CAWTLGTGGYEQYF.

This chain joins TRBV30 and TRBJ1-1; 7 positions agree with TRBD1. V lost 6 bases, J lost 6 bases, and 10 bases stayed unmatched. Germline CDR1 GTSNPN, CDR2 SVGIG (reference sequence). The CDR3 contains 13 residues. The CDR3 here is CACATGLVAEAFF. The CDR3 bases are TGTGCCTGCGCGACAGGGTTGGTAGCTGAAGCTTTCTTT.